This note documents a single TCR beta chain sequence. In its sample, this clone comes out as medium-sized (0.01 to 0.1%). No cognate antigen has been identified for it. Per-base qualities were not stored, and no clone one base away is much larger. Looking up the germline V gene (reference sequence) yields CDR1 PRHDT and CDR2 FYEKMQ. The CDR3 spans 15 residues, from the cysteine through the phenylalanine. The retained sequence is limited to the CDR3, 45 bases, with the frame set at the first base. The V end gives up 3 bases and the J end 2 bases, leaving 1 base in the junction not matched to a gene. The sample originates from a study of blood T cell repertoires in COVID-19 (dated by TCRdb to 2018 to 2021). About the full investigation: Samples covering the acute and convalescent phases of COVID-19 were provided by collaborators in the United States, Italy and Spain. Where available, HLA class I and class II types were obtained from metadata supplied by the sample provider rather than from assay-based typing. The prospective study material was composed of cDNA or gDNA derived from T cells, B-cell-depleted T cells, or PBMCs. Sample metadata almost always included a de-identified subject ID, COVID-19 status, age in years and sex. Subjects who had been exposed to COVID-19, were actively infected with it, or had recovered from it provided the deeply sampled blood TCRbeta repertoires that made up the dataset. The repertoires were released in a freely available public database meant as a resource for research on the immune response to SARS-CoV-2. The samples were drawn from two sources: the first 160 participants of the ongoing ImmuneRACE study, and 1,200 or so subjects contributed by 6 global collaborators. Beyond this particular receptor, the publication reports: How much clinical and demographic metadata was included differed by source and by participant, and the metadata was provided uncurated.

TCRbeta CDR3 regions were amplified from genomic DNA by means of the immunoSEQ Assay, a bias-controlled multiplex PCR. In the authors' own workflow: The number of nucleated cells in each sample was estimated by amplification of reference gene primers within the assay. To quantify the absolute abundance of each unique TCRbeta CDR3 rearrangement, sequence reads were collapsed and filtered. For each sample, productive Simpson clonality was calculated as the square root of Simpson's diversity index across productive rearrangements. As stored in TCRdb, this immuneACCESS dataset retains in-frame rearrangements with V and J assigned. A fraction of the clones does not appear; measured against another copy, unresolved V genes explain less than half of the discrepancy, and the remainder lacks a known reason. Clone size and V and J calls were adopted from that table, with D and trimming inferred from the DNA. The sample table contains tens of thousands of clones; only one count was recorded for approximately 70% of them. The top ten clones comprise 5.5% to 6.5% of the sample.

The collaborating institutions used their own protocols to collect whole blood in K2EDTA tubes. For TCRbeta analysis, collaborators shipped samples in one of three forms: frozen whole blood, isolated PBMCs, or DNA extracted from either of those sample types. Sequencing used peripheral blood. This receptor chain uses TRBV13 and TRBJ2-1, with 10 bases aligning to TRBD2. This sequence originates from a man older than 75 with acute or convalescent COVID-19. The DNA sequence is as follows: TGTGCCAGCAGCTTCGGACTAGCGGCCTACAATGAGCAGTTCTTC. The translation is CASSFGLAAYNEQFF.